This is a list of T cell receptor beta chains from one sample in a study of blood T cell repertoires in COVID-19. Profiled with immunoSEQ multiplex PCR; TCRdb holds only in-frame clones, not every one. The sample lists approximately 440,000 clones, about 91% occurring once. The sequencing sample was made of peripheral blood. Receptors were obtained from a woman between 50 and 59 years old with COVID-19, enrolled during active disease. CDR3s include the opening cysteine and the closing phenylalanine or tryptophan. Each record gives: clone size, V gene, D gene, J gene, CDR3 DNA, CDR3 protein. The D gene is left open where the match is weak. Some rows have no size entry. The others give once, few or many, or a class for an expanded clone.

>-|TRBV30|-|TRBJ1-2
TGTGCCTGGAGTGTACTCCTGTCCTATGGCTACACCTTC
CAWSVLLSYGYTF
>-|TRBV5-1|-|TRBJ2-2
TGCGCCAGCAGCTGGAGTACACAAGTGACCGGGGAGCTGTTTTTT
CASSWSTQVTGELFF
>-|TRBV6-1|-|TRBJ1-2
TGTGCCAGCAGTGAAGGGGTCTCGCAGCGGGGCTACACCTTC
CASSEGVSQRGYTF
>-|TRBV28|-|TRBJ1-2
TGTGCCAGCAGCCCAAAATATGGCTACACCTTC
CASSPKYGYTF
>once|TRBV24-1|TRBD1|TRBJ1-2
TGTGCCACCCCCCCCGGACAGGAGGTTCCCTATGGCTACACCTTC
CATPPGQEVPYGYTF
>-|TRBV11-1|TRBD1|TRBJ2-3
TGTGCCAGCAGCCCAGGACAGGGGGAGTCAGATACGCAGTATTTT
CASSPGQGESDTQYF
>-|TRBV5-1|TRBD2|TRBJ2-1
TGCGCCAGCAGCGCCCTAGCGGGCGATTACAATGAGCAGTTCTTC
CASSALAGDYNEQFF
>-|TRBV19|-|TRBJ1-2
TGTGCCAGTAGTGAGAATGGCTACACCTTC
CASSENGYTF
>-|TRBV30|TRBD1|TRBJ1-2
TGTGCCTGGAGAAACAGGGGGAGGTATGGCTACACCTTC
CAWRNRGRYGYTF
>-|TRBV6-5|-|TRBJ1-4
TGTGCCAGCAGTTACTCGTCCCTGGGAGGAGGCGAAAAACTGTTTTTT
CASSYSSLGGGEKLFF
>-|TRBV27|TRBD2|TRBJ2-1
TGTGCCAGCAGTTCCGGACTAGCGGGTAGAAGCAATGAGCAGTTCTTC
CASSSGLAGRSNEQFF
>-|TRBV10-2|-|TRBJ2-7
TGCGCCAGCAGTGAGCCGTCGACTGAGAACGAGCAGTACTTC
CASSEPSTENEQYF
>-|TRBV12-3/TRBV12-4|-|TRBJ2-1
TGTGCCAGCAATTCCCCGGGGGGCCGGCAGTTCTTC
CASNSPGGRQFF
>-|TRBV28|-|TRBJ1-5
TGTGCCAGCAGGATGGGGGAGGGCAATCAGCCCCAGCATTTT
CASRMGEGNQPQHF
>-|TRBV30|-|TRBJ1-5
TGTGCCTGGAGGGCAGGGCCCAATCAGCCCCAGCATTTT
CAWRAGPNQPQHF
>-|TRBV7-3|-|TRBJ1-2
TGTGCCAGCAGCTTAAATGGTCCGAGGTTATTGGGTGGCTACACCTTC
CASSLNGPRLLGGYTF
>-|TRBV28|-|TRBJ1-2
TGTGCCAGCAGTTTACACAGGTACTATGGCTACACCTTC
CASSLHRYYGYTF
>-|TRBV2|TRBD1|TRBJ2-2
TGTGCCAGCCTACCAAGGACAGGGGGATCCGGGGAGCTGTTTTTT
CASLPRTGGSGELFF
>-|TRBV9|-|TRBJ1-3
TGTGCCAGCAGCTCGGCCAGCCCGCGGAACACCATATATTTT
CASSSASPRNTIYF
>-|TRBV3-1/TRBV3-2|-|TRBJ1-1
TGTGCCAGCAGCCATCAAGGCCAGGATGGAGCTTTCTTT
CASSHQGQDGAFF
>-|TRBV5-4|TRBD1|TRBJ1-2
TGTGCCAGCAGCTTGGGTGACAGGGACCACCTTTGGGGCTACACCTTC
CASSLGDRDHLWGYTF
>-|TRBV2|TRBD1|TRBJ2-7
TGTGCCAGCAGTAGGACAGGGTCCTACGAGCAGTACTTC
CASSRTGSYEQYF
>-|TRBV19|-|TRBJ2-1
TGTGCCAGTGCAAAGACTTCAAGGCGGTCCTATGAGCAGTTCTTC
CASAKTSRRSYEQFF
>-|TRBV18|-|TRBJ2-5
TGTGCCAGCTCTCCGGGTCCCATCGAGACCCAGTACTTC
CASSPGPIETQYF
>-|TRBV5-6|-|TRBJ2-1
TGTGCCAGCGTCGGTCGAGGGGGCTACAATGAGCAGTTCTTC
CASVGRGGYNEQFF
>-|TRBV5-1|TRBD2|TRBJ2-4
TGCGCCAGCAGCTCCCCGGGGGGAGCCAAAAACATTCAGTACTTC
CASSSPGGAKNIQYF
>few|TRBV28|-|TRBJ2-7
TGTGCCAGCAGTCTTACTACAGGGACATACGAGCAGTACTTC
CASSLTTGTYEQYF
>-|TRBV9|TRBD1|TRBJ2-3
TGTGCCAGCAGCGAGAGACAGGGGGGAACAGATACGCAGTATTTT
CASSERQGGTDTQYF
>-|TRBV9|-|TRBJ2-2
TGTGCCAGCAGCGTAGATGAGAGGGAGCTGTTTTTT
CASSVDERELFF
>-|TRBV25-1|TRBD2|TRBJ2-1
TGTGCCACCTTAGCGGGGGGGTTATATGAGCAGTTCTTC
CATLAGGLYEQFF
>-|TRBV6-5|TRBD1|TRBJ1-1
TGTGCCAGCAGGCTGGACAGGGTTGACACTGAAGCTTTCTTT
CASRLDRVDTEAFF
>-|TRBV19|-|TRBJ1-1
TGTGCCAGTAGTATTAGGACATCCTCTACGGGCACTGAAGCTTTCTTT
CASSIRTSSTGTEAFF
>-|TRBV9|-|TRBJ1-1
TGTGCCAGCAGCGTAGGGACAGCTATGAACACTGAAGCTTTCTTT
CASSVGTAMNTEAFF
>-|TRBV5-1|-|TRBJ1-6
TGCGCCAGCCAACCAGGGGACTCCTATAATTCACCCCTCCACTTT
CASQPGDSYNSPLHF
>-|TRBV5-1|-|TRBJ1-1
TGCGCCAGCAGTTCTCAACAGAACACTGAAGCTTTCTTT
CASSSQQNTEAFF
>-|TRBV2|-|TRBJ1-2
TGTGCCAGCAGCGTGACTTTTAACTATGGCTACACCTTC
CASSVTFNYGYTF
>-|TRBV6-1|-|TRBJ1-2
TGTGCCAGCAGTGAACTTCCGGGGGGAAGCCTCGGCTACACCTTC
CASSELPGGSLGYTF
>-|TRBV2|TRBD1|TRBJ1-4
TGTGCCAGCAGTGAAAGACAGGGTAATGAAAAACTGTTTTTT
CASSERQGNEKLFF
>-|TRBV19|TRBD1|TRBJ1-4
TGTGCCAGTAGTATGACAGGGTTGGGTAATGAAAAACTGTTTTTT
CASSMTGLGNEKLFF
>-|TRBV12-3/TRBV12-4|-|TRBJ2-7
TGTGCCAGCAGCCCGACAGTTACCTACGAGCAGTACTTC
CASSPTVTYEQYF
>-|TRBV3-1/TRBV3-2|TRBD1|TRBJ2-2
TGTGCCAGCAGCCGCCGGACAGGGGATGACGGGGAGCTGTTTTTT
CASSRRTGDDGELFF
>-|TRBV5-1|TRBD1|TRBJ2-3
TGCGCCAGCAGCTTGGGGGGGACAGGGCGCAGTAGCACAGATACGCAGTATTTT
CASSLGGTGRSSTDTQYF
>-|TRBV11-2|-|TRBJ1-1
TGTGCCAGCAGCTTGGGCCAGGGCCACACTGAAGCTTTCTTT
CASSLGQGHTEAFF
>-|TRBV19|TRBD1|TRBJ2-2
TGTGCCAGTAGTATCGGCAGGGGGTCCGGGGAGCTGTTTTTT
CASSIGRGSGELFF
>-|TRBV6-5|-|TRBJ2-3
TGTGCCAGCAAGGAGGGACTCGGCACAGATACGCAGTATTTT
CASKEGLGTDTQYF
>-|TRBV7-9|TRBD1|TRBJ1-1
TGTGCCAGCAGCTCTCCACCGGGACAGGGCGGAGGGAACACTGAAGCTTTCTTT
CASSSPPGQGGGNTEAFF
>-|TRBV2|-|TRBJ1-5
TGTGCCAGCGCCGGCCAGGGGAATCAGCCCCAGCATTTT
CASAGQGNQPQHF
>once|TRBV19|-|TRBJ2-2
TGTGCCAGTAGTCCCCCGGGGAAGACTCTCACCGGGGAGCTGTTTTTT
CASSPPGKTLTGELFF
>-|TRBV19|-|TRBJ1-5
TGTGCCAGTAGCCCTAGGGGGGGACGGGGAAATCAGCCCCAGCATTTT
CASSPRGGRGNQPQHF
>-|TRBV18|-|TRBJ1-1
TGTGCCAGCTCACCTACAATGAACACTGAAGCTTTCTTT
CASSPTMNTEAFF
>-|TRBV5-1|-|TRBJ2-6
TGCGCCAGCAGCCTGGACACAGCCTCTGGGGCCAACGTCCTGACTTTC
CASSLDTASGANVLTF
>few|TRBV19|-|TRBJ1-6
TGTGCCAGTAGAAGGACAGTAAATTCACCCCTCCACTTT
CASRRTVNSPLHF
>-|TRBV5-4|TRBD1|TRBJ1-4
TGTGCCAGCAGCTTGAACAGGGGCGCGGAAAATGAAAAACTGTTTTTT
CASSLNRGAENEKLFF